The sequence of this T cell receptor beta chain was determined in a study of blood T cell repertoires in COVID-19. The V gene lost 6 bases and the J gene lost 3 bases, with 11 bases spanning the gap. Looked up from germline, CDR1 is SGHTA and CDR2 is FQGNSA. The CDR3 has 13 residues. The table came from immunoSEQ multiplex PCR; TCRdb's copy has only in-frame clones and leaves some out. The table shows 250,000 to 300,000 clones, with around 90% occurring only once. The sequence was collected from a woman aged 45-65 years with COVID-19, enrolled during active disease. Specimen: peripheral blood. The V call is TRBV7-2, the J call TRBJ1-2, with a tentative D call TRBD1 (5 bases). The CDR3 nucleotides are TGTGCCAGCAGGGGGGGAGGGTACTATGGCTACACCTTC. Translated, it gives CASRGGGYYGYTF.